This TCR beta chain was sequenced for a study of spatial heterogeneity in lung cancer. Whole-study context: Each unique TCR and UMI combination was seen more than ten times on average in raw reads.

Every molecule of TCR cDNA had its own unique molecular identifier. MiXCR was run by TCRdb on the 5' RACE reads, yielding one entry per CDR3 protein. The table includes more than 20,000 distinct CDR3 sequences, around 13% detected once. Looked up from germline, CDR1 is MNHEY and CDR2 is SVGEGT. The CDR3 is made up of 12 amino acids. V gave up 4 bases and J gave up 5 bases, with 6 bases separating them. As to time point: sample taken at primary tumor resection. Unsorted samples of tumor, nontumor lung or frozen PBMC had their whole RNA sequenced. Here the sequenced sample was PBMCs, taken at surgery. The V gene is TRBV6-2 or TRBV6-3, the J gene TRBJ2-4; no reliable D call. The source of this sequence is a female donor with early-stage non-small cell lung cancer. The CDR3 coding sequence is TGTGCCAGCAGTTTCCCAGAAAACATTCAGTACTTC. It is translated as CASSFPENIQYF.